This TCR beta chain was documented in a study of blood T cells in healthy people across ages. Broader study findings: Unsorted PBMC material precluded a definitive naive versus antigen-experienced comparison.

In its sample, this clonotype was seen a few times. Its antigen is unidentified. Alongside a J-beta primer mix, a sample-barcoded 5' primer served in a second PCR lasting roughly 7 to 11 cycles. Tagging of each cDNA molecule was performed by a template-switch adaptor with 12 random nucleotides. One entry per CDR3 protein results from TCRdb running MiXCR on the 5' RACE reads. The sample has just under 750,000 distinct CDR3 sequences; about a fifth are singletons. This sequence originates from a man aged 65-85 years in good health. The specimen was blood.

CDR3 in amino acids: CSARPGQGPNTDTQYF. CDR3 nucleotides: TGCAGTGCTAGACCGGGACAGGGGCCCAACACAGATACGCAGTATTTT. V usage is TRBV20-1 and J usage is TRBJ2-3, with TRBD1 matching 10 bases. The CDR3 extends over 16 amino acids. Losses at the gene ends were 2 bases for V and 2 bases for J; bases not matched to a gene: 7. Germline loops: CDR1 DFQATT, CDR2 SNEGSKA (reference sequence).